One and the same sample provided the 30 T cell receptor beta chains below, sequenced in a study of regulatory T cells in long-lasting Graves disease. To make TCR beta libraries, researchers used iRepertoire HTBI primers and Arm-PCR of CDR3 regions. One entry per CDR3 protein, called by TCRdb with MiXCR from the multiplex PCR reads. Altogether around 400,000 distinct CDR3 sequences are present, around 15% being singletons, with the ten largest covering approximately 22%. The sample's time point: newly diagnosed GD, antithyroid drugs for less than 3 months. Extracted RNA from PBMCs served as the source of the TCR library. This sample comprised peripheral blood mononuclear cells (PBMCs), obtained at new diagnosis, from a patient treated with antithyroid drugs. All receptors derive from a female donor with Graves disease.

The sample holds many counts of this clonotype. The chain uses TRBV11-2 and TRBJ2-5, with 10 bases identical to TRBD2. The CDR3 has 17 amino acids. With V trimmed by 2 bases and J by 5 bases, 11 bases remained unmatched. CDR1 and CDR2 from the germline V gene are SGHAT and FQNNGV. The CDR3 coding sequence is TGTGCCAGCAGCTTAAGCGAGCGGGAGGGCCACCGGGAGACCCAGTACTTC. As protein: CASSLSEREGHRETQYF.

In its sample, this clonotype was seen a few times. No conserved phenylalanine or tryptophan ends this CDR3, so it is likely a read error. No DNA is shown, since the ends of the CDR3 on it are uncertain; the CDR3 is the one TCRdb lists. This sequence joins TRBV4-1 and TRBJ1-2; the table's D call, TRBD1, has no DNA check behind it. The germline CDR1 and CDR2 sequences are MGHRA and YSYEKL. The CDR3 has 13 amino acids, counting both end residues. CDR3 in amino acids: CASSQVTGTVIHI.

This clonotype was seen many times. The J gene is TRBJ2-3, the V gene TRBV28; D is unclear. Germline loops: CDR1 MDHEN, CDR2 SYDVKM. Trimming took off 3 bases at V and 6 bases at J, with 10 bases between the two ends. The CDR3 runs to 13 residues. The CDR3 protein is CASSFPGRDTQYF. As DNA, the CDR3 is TGTGCCAGCAGTTTTCCAGGAAGGGATACGCAGTATTTT.

This clonotype appeared a few times. Given a much more abundant clone one base away, this may be a read error. V is TRBV3-1 and J is TRBJ1-2; possible D gene TRBD1, 6 bases. Per the germline V gene, CDR1 is LGHDT and CDR2 is YNNKEL (reference sequence). The CDR3 consists of 16 residues. The CDR3 spells CASSQGGFPGTSGHTF. In nucleotides, the CDR3 is TGTGCCAGCAGCCAAGGAGGGTTTCCAGGGACAAGTGGCCACACCTTC.

This clonotype was detected many times. CDR3 loop: CASSLMSAAKNIQYF. In DNA form, the CDR3 reads TGTGCCAGCAGCTTAATGTCAGCAGCCAAAAACATTCAGTACTTC. V and J are TRBV7-9 and TRBJ2-4; D not resolved. With 2 bases removed from V and 0 bases from J, the gap between germline ends came to 8 bases. Germline assignment: CDR1 SEHNR and CDR2 FQNEAQ (reference sequence). CDR3 length: 15 residues.

The CDR3: CSARLEVALYGYTF. DNA of the CDR3: TGCAGTGCTAGACTGGAGGTAGCCCTCTATGGCTACACCTTC. The rearrangement joins TRBV20-1 to TRBJ1-2; D unclear. Germline values: CDR1 DFQATT, CDR2 SNEGSKA (reference sequence). Between the trimmed V and J ends, which lost 2 bases and 4 bases, there was a span of 14 bases. The CDR3 spans 14 residues.

The chain uses TRBV15 and TRBJ2-1; TRBD2 matches 11 bases. Unmatched junction bases numbered 12, after V lost 5 bases and J lost 9 bases. The CDR3 is 16 amino acids. Germline V gene lookup returns CDR1 LNHNV and CDR2 YYDKDF (reference sequence). For the CDR3, the DNA is TGTGCCACCAGCCCCGGACTAGCGGGCTTGGGTGGTGAGCAGTTCTTC. It is translated as CATSPGLAGLGGEQFF.

This clonotype was seen repeatedly, ten times or more. A read error may account for a junction end that differs from germline. The chain carries TRBV5-1 and TRBJ2-3, with 10 bases that match TRBD2. CDR3 length equals 16 residues. Per germline, CDR1 SGHRS and CDR2 YFSETQ. The chain's CDR3 is CASSPGLAASTDTQYF. CDR3 sequence (DNA): TGTGCCAGCTCCCCCGGACTAGCGGCTAGCACAGATACGCAGTATTTT.

This clonotype was seen repeatedly, ten times or more. This sequence joins TRBV10-3 and TRBJ1-2; no definite D call. CDR1 is ENHRY and CDR2 is SYGVKD in the germline V gene. V dropped 4 bases and J dropped 4 bases, with 10 bases sitting between them. The CDR3 runs to 13 residues. This CDR3 is CAISGTFGYGYTF. CDR3 coding DNA: TGTGCCATCAGTGGGACGTTTGGCTATGGCTACACCTTC.

Turning to this clonotype: A much larger clone differs by one base, so this may be a read error. The rearrangement links TRBV7-3 to TRBJ2-7; perhaps TRBD1 as D (7 bases). Looked up from germline, CDR1 is SGHTA and CDR2 is FQGTGA. V was pared by 5 bases and J by 3 bases, with 26 bases between. This CDR3 has 18 amino acids. The chain's CDR3 is CASSRKTGATGSFYEQYF. The CDR3, as DNA: TGTGCCAGCAGCAGAAAAACGGGGGCGACAGGGTCGTTCTACGAGCAGTACTTC.

The rearrangement uses TRBV11-2 and TRBJ2-3; 9 bases map to TRBD1. Germline V gene data show CDR1 as SGHAT and CDR2 as FQNNGV. The CDR3 runs to 16 residues. Trimming took 7 bases from V and 7 from J; bases not matched to a gene: 15. This chain's CDR3 is CASTSTGTGQYNTQYF. CDR3 nucleotide sequence: TGTGCCAGCACCTCTACCGGGACAGGGCAATACAATACGCAGTATTTT. The whole variable domain, remainder taken from reference TRBV11-2 and TRBJ2-3, is EAGVAQSPRYKIIEKRQSVAFWCNPISGHATLYWYQQILGQGPKLLIQFQNNGVVDDSQLPKDRFSAERLKGVDSTLKIQPAKLEDSAVYLCASTSTGTGQYNTQYFGPGTRLTVL.

This clonotype was observed many times. The rearrangement joins TRBV9 to TRBJ1-6; 7 bases are shared with TRBD1. This CDR3 contains 16 residues. Trimming removed 3 bases from V and 3 bases from J; junction bases left unmatched: 6. Germline-derived CDR1 and CDR2 are SGDLS and YYNGEE. The CDR3 loop is CASSANRDSYNSPLHF. The CDR3 DNA reads TGTGCCAGCAGCGCGAACCGGGACAGCTATAATTCACCCCTCCACTTT.

About this clonotype itself: This may arise from a read error, as a much more abundant clone is one base away. The chain recombines TRBV20-1 with TRBJ2-5; possible D gene TRBD1, 5 bases. CDR3 size: 13 residues. From germline, CDR1 is DFQATT and CDR2 SNEGSKA (reference sequence). V was trimmed by 5 bases and J by 4 bases, leaving 14 bases between them. The DNA of the CDR3 is TGCAGTGCTCAGGGTATGCCCCGAGAGACCCAGTACTTC. Its protein is CSAQGMPRETQYF.

This clonotype has more than one count but fewer than ten. This chain joins TRBV30 and TRBJ1-5; 7 bases match TRBD1. Germline CDR1 GTSNPN, CDR2 SVGIG (reference sequence). The CDR3 has 14 residues. V gave up 2 bases and J gave up 2 bases; unmatched junction bases: 3. The CDR3 bases are TGTGCCTGGAGTAGGGACAGTCGCAATCAGCCCCAGCATTTT. Translated, it gives CAWSRDSRNQPQHF.

Comments on this clonotype: Just one base apart from a much larger clone, this may be a read error. The genes are TRBV7-2 and TRBJ2-1; 8 bases are shared with TRBD2. This CDR3 spans 14 amino acids. J gave up 10 bases and V 3 bases, and 8 bases lay outside the gene matches. The V gene's germline CDR1 is SGHTA and CDR2 FQGNSA. For the CDR3, the DNA is TGTGCCAGCAGCTTGAGCGGGAGTCGGGACGAGCAGTTCTTC. Amino acids: CASSLSGSRDEQFF.

This clonotype came up a few times. CDR3 DNA sequence: TGTGCCACCAGTCTAGGGACAGATCCATCCTACGAGCAGTACTTC. This translates into CATSLGTDPSYEQYF. This chain joins TRBV15 and TRBJ2-7; the match to TRBD1 covers 7 bases. Trimming cost V 6 bases and J 1 base; bases outside gene matches: 9. Germline assignment: CDR1 LNHNV and CDR2 YYDKDF (reference sequence). The CDR3 runs to 15 residues. The variable domain in full, with the rest retrieved from reference TRBV15 and TRBJ2-7, is DAMVIQNPRYQVTQFGKPVTLSCSQTLNHNVMYWYQQKSSQAPKLLFHYYDKDFNNEADTPDNFQSRRPNTSFCFLDIRSPGLGDTAMYLCATSLGTDPSYEQYFGPGTRLTVT.

This clonotype was seen ten or more times. The chain combines TRBV11-3 with TRBJ2-1; 13 nucleotides agree with TRBD2. Germline V lookup: CDR1 SGHNT, CDR2 YENEEA. CDR3 length: 19 amino acids. Trimming took 1 base from V and 0 from J; bases not matched to a gene: 6. The chain's CDR3 is CASSLGGLAGTSSYNEQFF. The CDR3, as DNA: TGTGCCAGCAGCTTAGGGGGACTAGCGGGGACCAGCTCCTACAATGAGCAGTTCTTC.

At least ten counts were recorded for this clonotype. In nucleotides, the CDR3 is TGTGCCACCAGCAGATCGGTGGGCAGCAGTAATGAAAAACTGTTTTTT. Amino acids: CATSRSVGSSNEKLFF. The chain combines TRBV15 with TRBJ1-4; no clear D gene. The germline V and J ends were trimmed by 2 bases and 4 bases, with 14 bases remaining between them. The CDR3 length is 16 residues. The germline gives CDR1 LNHNV, CDR2 YYDKDF (reference sequence).

This clonotype showed up many times. The chain links TRBV19 to TRBJ1-5; TRBD1 is a possible D gene (6 bases). Trimming removed 7 bases at V and 3 bases at J, with 13 bases between. CDR3 size: 14 residues. CDR1 LNHDA and CDR2 SQIVND come from the germline V gene (reference sequence). The CDR3 spells CASTHRDTNQPQHF. CDR3 DNA sequence: TGTGCCAGTACCCACCGGGACACCAATCAGCCCCAGCATTTT. Full variable domain (missing parts from reference TRBV19 and TRBJ1-5): DGGITQSPKYLFRKEGQNVTLSCEQNLNHDAMYWYRQDPGQGLRLIYYSQIVNDFQKGDIAEGYSVSREKKESFPLTVTSAQKNPTAFYLCASTHRDTNQPQHFGDGTRLSIL.

For this clonotype: With a much larger clone just one base away, this may be a read error. The chain is built from TRBV7-9 and TRBJ2-7, with D possibly called TRBD1 or TRBD2 (5 bases each). Trimming stripped 5 bases from V and 7 bases from J, with 18 bases between. This CDR3 comprises 14 residues. CDR1 is SEHNR, CDR2 FQNEAQ, per germline (reference sequence). The CDR3 here is CASSPGTEYNEQYF. In DNA form, the CDR3 reads TGTGCCAGCAGCCCGGGGACGGAATACAATGAGCAGTACTTC.

This clonotype was recorded a few times. The rearrangement links TRBV19 to TRBJ1-4, with 7 bases matching TRBD1. The CDR3 sequence is 13 residues long. With V trimmed by 10 bases and J by 6 bases, 8 bases remained unmatched. The germline CDR1 and CDR2 sequences are LNHDA and SQIVND (reference sequence). The CDR3 DNA is TGTGCCACCACAGGGGATCGCGATGAAAAACTGTTTTTT. Amino acid sequence: CATTGDRDEKLFF.

This clonotype has a count of ten or more. The genes are TRBV12-3 or TRBV12-4 and TRBJ2-1; D perhaps matches TRBD2 (5 bases). V was clipped by 7 bases and J by 1 base, with 14 bases between them. This CDR3 comprises 15 residues. As DNA, the CDR3 is TGTGCCAGCACCAATGTAAGGAGGTCCTACAATGAGCAGTTCTTC. Its translation: CASTNVRRSYNEQFF.

The chain links TRBV2 to TRBJ1-5; D is uncertain. The V gene lost 0 bases and the J gene lost 5 bases, with 8 bases spanning the gap. The CDR3 length is 14 residues. CDR1 is SNHLY and CDR2 is FYNNEI in the germline V gene. CDR3 residues: CASSEAVTYQPQHF. The DNA for the CDR3 is TGTGCCAGCAGTGAAGCGGTGACCTATCAGCCCCAGCATTTT.

This clonotype was picked up one time. The rearrangement joins TRBV29-1 to TRBJ2-2; TRBD1 is a possible D gene (5 bases). Trimming removed 3 bases from V and 1 base from J, with 9 bases in between. Germline CDR1 reads SQVTM; CDR2 reads ANQGSEA. This CDR3 comprises 14 residues. The CDR3 DNA is TGCAGCGTTGATCTAGGGGTGAACACCGGGGAGCTGTTTTTT. Amino acid sequence: CSVDLGVNTGELFF.

The rearrangement uses TRBV7-2 and TRBJ2-3, with D tentatively TRBD1 or TRBD2 (6 bases each). CDR3 length: 17 residues. Trimming took 1 base from V and 0 from J, leaving 14 bases between them. Germline assignment: CDR1 SGHTA and CDR2 FQGNSA. The CDR3 reads CASSLGWTGGSTDTQYF. The CDR3, as DNA: TGTGCCAGCAGCTTAGGATGGACCGGGGGCAGCACAGATACGCAGTATTTT.

Of note for this clonotype: A much larger clone differs by one base, so this may be a read error. This chain connects TRBV5-6 to TRBJ2-7; unclear D gene. This CDR3 spans 13 amino acids. Germline V lookup: CDR1 SGHDT, CDR2 YYEEEE. V was clipped by 2 bases and J by 6 bases, with 12 bases between them. In DNA, the CDR3 is TGTGCCAGCAGCTTTAGGTACCTCTGCGAGCAGTACTTC. Protein: CASSFRYLCEQYF.

This clonotype occurred a few times. The chain recombines TRBV30 with TRBJ2-3; TRBD2 matches 7 bases. The CDR3 spans 17 residues. The germline V gene has CDR1 GTSNPN and CDR2 SVGIG (reference sequence). Unmatched junction bases numbered 13, after V lost 4 bases and J lost 0 bases. The CDR3 protein is CAWNIAGVTTSTDTQYF. CDR3 DNA: TGTGCCTGGAATATAGCGGGCGTCACTACAAGCACAGATACGCAGTATTTT.

On this clonotype: The junction shows a germline mismatch at one end, possibly a read error. The chain employs TRBV4-1 and TRBJ2-7; D is tentatively TRBD1 or TRBD2 (5 bases each). The CDR3 consists of 17 residues. Germline CDR1 reads MGHRA; CDR2 reads YSYEKL. The CDR3 coding sequence is TGCGCCAGCAGCCAAAATATGATGGGACCAGCTTCCTCCGAGCAGTACTTC. Translation gives CASSQNMMGPASSEQYF.

Ten or more counts support this clonotype. The V and J genes are TRBV11-2 and TRBJ2-7, with D tentatively TRBD2 (6 bases). Trimming took off 4 bases at V and 9 bases at J, with 13 bases between the two ends. Germline V gene lookup returns CDR1 SGHAT and CDR2 FQNNGV. The CDR3 covers 12 residues. CDR3 sequence reads: CASSWDGLSQYF. CDR3 DNA sequence: TGTGCCAGCAGCTGGGACGGACTATCGCAGTACTTC.

This clonotype was seen ten or more times. This chain joins TRBV7-9 and TRBJ2-1; D may correspond to TRBD1 or TRBD2 (6 bases each). Germline V gives CDR1 SEHNR, CDR2 FQNEAQ (reference sequence). Trimming removed 5 bases from V and 4 bases from J, with 15 bases in between. The CDR3 consists of 15 residues. In DNA form, the CDR3 reads TGTGCCAGCAGCCCCGGGGGCGGGGTGTACAATGAGCAGTTCTTC. It codes for CASSPGGGVYNEQFF.